These T cell receptor beta chains were read from a single sample in a study of naive and memory T cell subsets. TCRdb independently ran MiXCR on the UMI-ligation and nested PCR reads; one entry per CDR3 protein. The repertoire holds fewer than 150,000 distinct CDR3 sequences, with about 20% as singletons. Sequenced: naive CD8+ T cells from blood. Receptor source: a human donor in good health. The CDR3 runs from the conserved cysteine through the conserved F or W. The D gene is left open where the match is weak. Clone size appears in some rows only: once, few, many, or a class for an expanded clone.

v_gene,j_gene,abundance,d_gene,CDR3aa,CDR3nt
TRBV29-1,TRBJ2-3,few,.,CSVEGFRTPLSSDTQYF,TGCAGCGTTGAAGGCTTCCGGACTCCATTATCATCAGATACGCAGTATTTT
TRBV7-2,TRBJ1-2,.,.,CASSLEGSKFYGYTF,TGTGCCAGCAGCTTAGAAGGGTCGAAGTTTTATGGCTACACCTTC
TRBV13,TRBJ2-4,few,.,CASSLALDGAIQYF,TGTGCCAGCAGCTTAGCTCTAGACGGGGCCATTCAGTACTTC
TRBV5-6,TRBJ2-5,few,TRBD2,CASSLADAGVETQYF,TGTGCCAGCAGCTTGGCCGACGCGGGAGTGGAGACCCAGTACTTC
TRBV28,TRBJ2-2,few,.,CASSPQMGTGELFF,TGTGCCAGCAGTCCCCAGATGGGCACCGGGGAGCTGTTTTTT
TRBV11-2,TRBJ1-1,few,.,CASSSLTEEAFF,TGTGCCAGCAGCTCCCTCACAGAAGAAGCTTTCTTT
TRBV28,TRBJ2-7,.,.,CASSWAGSYEQYF,TGTGCCAGCAGTTGGGCAGGGAGCTACGAGCAGTACTTC
TRBV14,TRBJ2-1,.,.,CASSPNTAYNEQFF,TGTGCCAGCAGCCCTAACACAGCTTACAATGAGCAGTTCTTC
TRBV4-3,TRBJ2-7,.,.,CASSPQVGGGGEQYF,TGCGCCAGCAGCCCACAAGTCGGTGGGGGCGGCGAGCAGTACTTC
TRBV27,TRBJ1-4,few,TRBD1,CASSPIVRQGPHEKLFF,TGTGCCAGCAGTCCTATAGTCCGACAGGGGCCCCATGAAAAACTGTTTTTT
TRBV29-1,TRBJ2-7,.,.,CSVESRGALGYEQYF,TGCAGCGTTGAGAGTCGGGGGGCCCTGGGATACGAGCAGTACTTC
TRBV5-1,TRBJ1-1,many,.,CASSRYQGYTEAFF,TGCGCCAGCAGCAGGTATCAGGGGTACACTGAAGCTTTCTTT
TRBV29-1,TRBJ2-5,few,.,CSVEPRAVDGETQYF,TGCAGCGTTGAACCTAGGGCAGTTGACGGAGAGACCCAGTACTTC
TRBV6-2/TRBV6-3,TRBJ2-7,once,.,CASSYGSDEQYF,TGTGCCAGCAGTTACGGATCTGACGAGCAGTACTTC
TRBV20-1,TRBJ1-2,few,.,CSAVNPRDSYGYTF,TGCAGTGCCGTCAATCCTCGGGATAGCTATGGCTACACCTTC
TRBV12-3/TRBV12-4,TRBJ2-3,.,.,CASSFGLTDTQYF,TGTGCCAGCAGTTTCGGCCTCACAGATACGCAGTATTTT
TRBV28,TRBJ2-7,few,TRBD1,CASVGTGGIYEQYF,TGTGCCAGCGTGGGGACAGGGGGGATCTACGAGCAGTACTTC
TRBV28,TRBJ2-5,.,.,CASSFGGWGETQYF,TGTGCCAGCAGTTTTGGGGGCTGGGGAGAGACCCAGTACTTC
TRBV20-1,TRBJ2-1,few,.,CSARRPPQDYPGNEQFF,TGCAGTGCTAGACGCCCCCCGCAGGACTACCCGGGAAATGAGCAGTTCTTC
TRBV5-1,TRBJ2-2,few,.,CASSLAGPGAGELFF,TGCGCCAGCAGCTTGGCAGGCCCCGGGGCGGGGGAGCTGTTTTTT
TRBV28,TRBJ2-7,.,.,CASSLLGSNEQYF,TGTGCCAGCAGTTTATTAGGGTCCAACGAGCAGTACTTC
TRBV7-9,TRBJ2-4,few,.,CASSLSEAENIQYF,TGTGCCAGCAGCTTATCGGAGGCTGAAAACATTCAGTACTTC
TRBV6-5,TRBJ2-2,few,TRBD2,CASRIGTGTSGSTGYAGELFF,TGTGCCAGCAGGATAGGGACCGGGACTAGCGGGAGTACGGGCTACGCCGGGGAGCTGTTTTTT
TRBV3-1,TRBJ1-2,.,.,CASSQFGGQRGYTF,TGTGCCAGCAGCCAATTTGGGGGCCAGCGGGGCTACACCTTC
TRBV9,TRBJ2-7,.,.,CASSVDGDARYEQYF,TGTGCCAGCAGCGTAGATGGGGATGCGAGGTACGAGCAGTACTTC
TRBV6-1,TRBJ1-6,.,.,CAARSGTSSYNSPLHF,TGTGCCGCTCGGTCGGGAACCAGCTCCTATAATTCACCCCTCCACTTT
TRBV12-3/TRBV12-4,TRBJ2-1,.,.,CASSLQGSSEQFF,TGTGCCAGCAGTTTACAGGGGAGCTCTGAGCAGTTCTTC
TRBV3-1,TRBJ2-7,few,.,CASSQDAPGLYEQYF,TGTGCCAGCAGCCAAGATGCGCCGGGTCTGTACGAGCAGTACTTC
TRBV28,TRBJ1-2,few,TRBD1,CASSLLGQGDGYTF,TGTGCCAGCAGTTTATTGGGACAGGGGGATGGCTACACCTTC
TRBV28,TRBJ2-2,.,.,CASSRPEQGETGELFF,TGTGCCAGCAGCAGGCCGGAGCAGGGTGAGACCGGGGAGCTGTTTTTT
TRBV27,TRBJ2-1,.,TRBD2,CASSSTLSGTYNEQFF,TGTGCCAGCAGTTCTACCCTAAGCGGGACGTACAATGAGCAGTTCTTC
TRBV5-5,TRBJ2-5,few,.,CATDPFLKAQETQYF,TGTGCCACCGATCCCTTCCTCAAGGCACAAGAGACCCAGTACTTC
TRBV7-9,TRBJ2-1,few,TRBD1,CASSPPGQGRNEQFF,TGTGCCAGCAGCCCCCCGGGACAGGGTCGTAATGAGCAGTTCTTC
TRBV29-1,TRBJ1-2,.,TRBD1,CSVDTPLTGTDNYGYTF,TGCAGCGTTGATACTCCCCTTACCGGGACAGACAACTATGGCTACACCTTC
TRBV3-1,TRBJ2-1,.,.,CASSQVHRSGIYNEQFF,TGTGCCAGCAGCCAAGTCCACCGAAGCGGAATCTACAATGAGCAGTTCTTC
TRBV28,TRBJ2-7,once,.,CASRGGSGYEQYF,TGTGCCAGCCGAGGGGGTAGCGGCTACGAGCAGTACTTC
TRBV6-5,TRBJ2-7,once,TRBD1,CASSNGQGAKDEQYF,TGTGCCAGCAGTAATGGACAGGGGGCTAAGGACGAGCAGTACTTC
TRBV3-1,TRBJ2-1,few,TRBD2,CASSQEGLAGVGAYNEQFF,TGTGCCAGCAGCCAAGAAGGACTAGCGGGAGTGGGAGCCTACAATGAGCAGTTCTTC
TRBV6-5,TRBJ1-1,.,.,CASSYSWVTEAFF,TGTGCCAGCAGTTACTCCTGGGTCACTGAAGCTTTCTTT
TRBV28,TRBJ2-7,few,.,CASNYVGADEQYF,TGTGCCAGCAATTATGTGGGGGCCGACGAGCAGTACTTC
TRBV4-1,TRBJ1-3,few,.,CASSQMNPIAGNTIYF,TGCGCCAGCAGCCAAATGAACCCCATCGCTGGAAACACCATATATTTT
TRBV5-4,TRBJ1-1,.,TRBD1,CASSFQGGATEAFF,TGTGCCAGCAGCTTTCAGGGGGGAGCCACTGAAGCTTTCTTT
TRBV24-1,TRBJ2-3,few,.,CATSRGSTDTQYF,TGTGCCACCAGCAGGGGCAGCACAGATACGCAGTATTTT